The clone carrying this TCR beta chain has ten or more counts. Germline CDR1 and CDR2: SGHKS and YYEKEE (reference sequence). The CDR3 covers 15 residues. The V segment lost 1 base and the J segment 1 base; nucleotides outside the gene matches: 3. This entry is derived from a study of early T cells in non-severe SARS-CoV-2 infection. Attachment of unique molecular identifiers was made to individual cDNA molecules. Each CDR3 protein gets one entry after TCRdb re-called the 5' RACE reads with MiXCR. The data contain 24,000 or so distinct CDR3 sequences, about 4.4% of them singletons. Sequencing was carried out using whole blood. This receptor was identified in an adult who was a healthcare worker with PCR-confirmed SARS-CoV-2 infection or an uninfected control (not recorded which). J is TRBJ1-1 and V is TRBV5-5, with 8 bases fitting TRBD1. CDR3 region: CASSLRTGQNTEAFF. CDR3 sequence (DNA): TGTGCCAGCAGCTTGCGGACAGGGCAGAACACTGAAGCTTTCTTT.